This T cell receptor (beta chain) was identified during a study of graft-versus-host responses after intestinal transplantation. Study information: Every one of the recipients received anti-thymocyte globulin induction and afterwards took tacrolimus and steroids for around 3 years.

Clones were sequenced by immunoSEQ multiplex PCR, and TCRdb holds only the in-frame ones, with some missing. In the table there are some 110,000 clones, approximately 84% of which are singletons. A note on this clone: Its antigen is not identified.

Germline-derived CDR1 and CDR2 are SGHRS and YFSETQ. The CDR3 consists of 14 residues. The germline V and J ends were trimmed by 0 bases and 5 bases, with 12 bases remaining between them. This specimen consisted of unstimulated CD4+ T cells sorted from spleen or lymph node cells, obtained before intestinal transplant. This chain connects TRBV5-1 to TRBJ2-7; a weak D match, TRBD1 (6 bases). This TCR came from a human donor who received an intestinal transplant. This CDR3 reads CASSLVGQSHEQYF. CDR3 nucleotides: TGCGCCAGCAGCTTGGTTGGACAGAGCCACGAGCAGTACTTC.